The clone carrying this T cell receptor (beta chain) was counted a few times. Its specificity is not known. The data originate from a study of blood T cells in healthy people across ages. Findings and caveats of the study: With age, beta diversity per million T cells declined roughly linearly, significantly by roughly 40.

The CDR3 contains 13 residues. Trimming left V 6 bases short and J 5 bases short, with 14 bases between. Germline V gene sequence: CDR1 MNHEY, CDR2 SVGAGI. The authors ran a second PCR of about 7 to 11 cycles using a sample-barcoded 5' primer and a J-beta primer mix. Each cDNA molecule carried a tag from a template-switch adaptor that contained 12 random nucleotides. Per sample, CDR3-containing paired-end reads numbered at least 2.5 million. MiXCR was run by TCRdb on the 5' RACE reads, yielding one entry per CDR3 protein. The sample records around 1,000,000 distinct CDR3 sequences, roughly two fifths being singletons.

The chain employs TRBV6-5 and TRBJ2-7; the D is unclear. This receptor was identified in a man between 18 and 35 years old in good health. The sample consisted of blood. The CDR3 here is CASRQSWKDEQYF. In nucleotides, the CDR3 is TGTGCCAGCAGACAGTCATGGAAGGACGAGCAGTACTTC.